The 28 T cell receptor beta chains below come from one sample, sequenced in a study of monozygotic twins with inflammatory bowel disease. TCRdb re-called the 5' RACE reads and catalogs CDR3 proteins one per entry, DNA excluded. The data show 300,000 to 400,000 distinct CDR3 sequences, and the top ten clones hold 2.5% to 3%. Material for sequencing was blood. The receptors stem from a human donor with ulcerative colitis or Crohn's disease, or a healthy co-twin of an affected twin (not recorded which).

The chain is built from TRBV12-3 or TRBV12-4 and TRBJ1-5; there is no DNA to check the TCRdb D call of TRBD1. This CDR3 has 16 amino acids. CDR3 in amino acids: CASSLARGGGNQPQHF.

The gene calls are TRBV6-5 and TRBJ1-2; TCRdb designates TRBD1, a call that cannot be tested without DNA. This CDR3 spans 14 amino acids. Per germline, CDR1 MNHEY and CDR2 SVGAGI. CDR3 region: CASSYRTGGRGYTF.

The rearrangement joins TRBV4-1 to TRBJ2-7. Germline CDR1 is MGHRA and CDR2 is YSYEKL. The CDR3 totals 15 residues. The CDR3 here is CASSQVDRSTYEQYF.

The chain joins TRBV12-3 or TRBV12-4 to TRBJ2-6; TCRdb names TRBD1, which stays unverified in the absence of DNA. The CDR3 totals 14 residues. Here the CDR3 reads CASTRPSEANVLTF.

The chain joins TRBV20-1 to TRBJ2-2; lacking DNA, the TRBD1 call made by TCRdb goes unchecked. This CDR3 is built from 13 residues. Germline loops: CDR1 DFQATT, CDR2 SNEGSKA (reference sequence). CDR3 amino acids: CSAGDRFFGELFF.

The chain uses TRBV3-1 and TRBJ2-7. From germline, CDR1 is LGHDT and CDR2 YNNKEL (reference sequence). This CDR3 region has 12 residues. This chain's CDR3 is CASSHSLYEQYF.

This chain connects TRBV12-3 or TRBV12-4 to TRBJ2-5; there is no DNA to check the TCRdb D call of TRBD1. The CDR3 length is 16 residues. CDR3 protein: CASTPGGGGTQETQYF.

This chain uses TRBV20-1 with TRBJ1-5. Germline loops: CDR1 DFQATT, CDR2 SNEGSKA (reference sequence). This CDR3 is 13 amino acids long. This CDR3 reads CSARERGRQPQHF.

This sequence joins TRBV18 and TRBJ2-4; as DNA is missing, the TRBD2 call by TCRdb cannot be tested. Per the germline V gene, CDR1 is KGHSH and CDR2 is LQKENI. The CDR3 loop spans 13 amino acids. The CDR3 spells CASSPPGGNIQYF.

The chain carries TRBV27 and TRBJ1-2. CDR3 length: 18 residues. From germline, CDR1 is MNHEY and CDR2 SMNVEV (reference sequence). The CDR3 loop is CASSLFVGSPGLGGGYTF.

This chain joins TRBV18 and TRBJ2-5; the TCRdb D gene call, TRBD1, has no DNA to confirm it. Germline assignment: CDR1 KGHSH and CDR2 LQKENI. The CDR3 runs to 15 residues. The CDR3 sequence: CASSPSDREEETQYF. Full variable domain (rest looked up from reference TRBV18 and TRBJ2-5): NAGVMQNPRHLVRRRGQEARLRCSPMKGHSHVYWYRQLPEEGLKFMVYLQKENIIDESGMPKERFSAEFPKEGPSILRIQQVVRGDSAAYFCASSPSDREEETQYFGPGTRLLVL.

This chain uses TRBV4-3 with TRBJ2-1; TCRdb's D gene call, TRBD2, goes unchecked for lack of DNA. CDR1 and CDR2 (germline): LGHNA, YSLEER. This CDR3 comprises 18 residues. The CDR3 sequence: CASSQTPRGTSGGDEQFF.

The genes are TRBV5-1 and TRBJ2-1; TCRdb reports TRBD2, a call that lacks DNA to check it against. The CDR3 is made up of 16 amino acids. Looked up from germline, CDR1 is SGHRS and CDR2 is YFSETQ. The CDR3 sequence: CASSLAGLGPYNEQFF.

V usage is TRBV5-1 and J usage is TRBJ2-1; as DNA is missing, the TRBD1 call by TCRdb cannot be tested. There are 16 residues in the CDR3. From germline, CDR1 is SGHRS and CDR2 YFSETQ. CDR3 amino acids: CASSSPDRVAYNEQFF.

The chain is built from TRBV7-3 and TRBJ1-1. This CDR3 contains 13 residues. Per the germline V gene, CDR1 is SGHTA and CDR2 is FQGTGA. CDR3: CASSSKSETEAFF.

The chain recombines TRBV21-1 with TRBJ1-2; TCRdb's D call, TRBD1, is unchecked because there is no DNA. TRBV21-1 is a listed pseudogene. The CDR3 contains 15 residues. This chain's CDR3 is CASSATGIFNYGYTF.

V and J are TRBV4-3 and TRBJ2-3; with no DNA, the TCRdb D assignment of TRBD1 cannot be verified. CDR1 is LGHNA and CDR2 is YSLEER in the germline V gene. The CDR3 sequence is 15 residues long. The CDR3 loop is CASSQRQGWTDTQYF.

This chain links TRBV18 with TRBJ2-1; TCRdb gives TRBD1 as the D gene, but with no DNA this cannot be confirmed. Germline V lookup: CDR1 KGHSH, CDR2 LQKENI. The CDR3 is made up of 17 amino acids. The CDR3 is CASSPPPAGAIYNEQFF. Complete variable domain (other parts from reference TRBV18 and TRBJ2-1): NAGVMQNPRHLVRRRGQEARLRCSPMKGHSHVYWYRQLPEEGLKFMVYLQKENIIDESGMPKERFSAEFPKEGPSILRIQQVVRGDSAAYFCASSPPPAGAIYNEQFFGPGTRLTVL.

This rearrangement joins TRBV12-3 or TRBV12-4 to TRBJ2-3; the TRBD1 assignment by TCRdb is unverifiable without DNA. The CDR3 is 16 amino acids. CDR3 protein: CASKGQPAAIGGTQYF.

J is TRBJ2-1 and V is TRBV6-2 or TRBV6-3; absent DNA, TCRdb's TRBD1 call cannot be checked. This CDR3 comprises 14 residues. Germline CDR1 MNHEY, CDR2 SVGEGT. The CDR3 here is CACNQGASYNEQFF.

This chain links TRBV15 with TRBJ2-7. This CDR3 region has 15 residues. Looked up from germline, CDR1 is LNHNV and CDR2 is YYDKDF (reference sequence). The CDR3 loop reads CATSRESGGSYEQYF.

This chain connects TRBV5-1 to TRBJ1-2; the D gene TCRdb calls, TRBD1, cannot be checked with no DNA. The CDR3 is made up of 13 amino acids. Germline CDR1 and CDR2: SGHRS and YFSETQ. The CDR3 sequence is CASSVGQGKGYTF.

The J gene is TRBJ1-4, the V gene TRBV12-3 or TRBV12-4; TCRdb proposes TRBD1, but this gene call is untestable without DNA. This CDR3 is 14 amino acids long. The CDR3 sequence is CASSPTGPREKLFF.

This rearrangement joins TRBV5-3 to TRBJ1-4; TCRdb outputs TRBD1, but without DNA this stays unchecked. TRBV5-3 is assigned to the ORF class and has an uncertain function. The CDR3 length is 15 residues. The CDR3 reads CARSRQPGSNEKLFF.

This sequence joins TRBV20-1 and TRBJ2-3; TCRdb's D call, TRBD1, is unchecked because there is no DNA. The CDR3 contains 16 residues. Germline V gives CDR1 DFQATT, CDR2 SNEGSKA (reference sequence). The CDR3 reads CSASNQARGSVDTQYF.

The chain recombines TRBV5-6 with TRBJ2-7; checking the TCRdb D call of TRBD1 is not possible without DNA. The CDR3 runs to 14 residues. Germline V lookup: CDR1 SGHDT, CDR2 YYEEEE. The CDR3 region is CASSLYSRGYEQYF.

The chain carries TRBV6-5 and TRBJ2-1; TCRdb outputs TRBD2, but without DNA this stays unchecked. CDR1 is MNHEY and CDR2 is SVGAGI in the germline V gene. This CDR3 has 17 amino acids. The CDR3 sequence: CASSYSFRPGYYNEQFF.

The chain combines TRBV7-9 with TRBJ2-7; the TCRdb D gene call, TRBD1, has no DNA to confirm it. This CDR3 is 15 amino acids long. CDR1 and CDR2 from the germline V gene are SEHNR and FQNEAQ (reference sequence). The chain's CDR3 is CASSFSWDGGYEQYF. The whole variable domain, remainder taken from reference TRBV7-9 and TRBJ2-7, is DTGVSQNPRHKITKRGQNVTFRCDPISEHNRLYWYRQTLGQGPEFLTYFQNEAQLEKSRLLSDRFSAERPKGSFSTLEIQRTEQGDSAMYLCASSFSWDGGYEQYFGPGTRLTVT.